The 30 T cell receptor beta chains below were found in one sample sequenced in a study of breast tumors, draining lymph nodes, adjacent tissues. Samples came from axillary lymph nodes draining the breast cancer. A single record per CDR3 protein comes from TCRdb applying MiXCR to the multiplex PCR reads. The sample lists about 100,000 distinct CDR3 sequences; over 20% were seen once. The sample comprised axillary lymph node tissue. These TCRs come from a female donor with breast cancer. Some clones in this sample may be carry-over from other donors' samples.

The sample holds many counts of this clonotype. The V and J genes are TRBV7-8 and TRBJ1-2; possible D gene TRBD1, 5 bases. Germline V gene data show CDR1 as SGHVS and CDR2 as FQNEAQ. This CDR3 contains 17 residues. V was shortened by 0 bases and J by 2 bases, with 16 bases between the two germline ends. CDR3 nucleotides: TGTGCCAGCAGCTTAGCGGATTGGGGGTCTACCAACTATGGCTACACCTTC. This gives the protein CASSLADWGSTNYGYTF.

This clonotype has more than one count but fewer than ten. The chain has TRBV30 and TRBJ1-2, with 8 bases aligning to TRBD1. The ends lost 8 bases at V and 4 bases at J; junction bases unmatched: 9. This CDR3 is 13 amino acids long. Germline lookup yields CDR1 GTSNPN and CDR2 SVGIG (reference sequence). The CDR3 is CAGYRGGSYGYTF. CDR3 DNA: TGTGCCGGGTACAGGGGGGGTAGCTATGGCTACACCTTC. Looking up the rest from reference TRBV30 and TRBJ1-2 gives the full variable domain: SQTIHQWPATLVQPVGSPLSLECTVEGTSNPNLYWYRQAAGRGLQLLFYSVGIGQISSEVPQNLSASRPQDRQFILSSKKLLLSDSGFYLCAGYRGGSYGYTFGSGTRLTVV.

Many counts were recorded for this clonotype. The chain uses TRBV4-1 and TRBJ2-1; 10 bases agree with TRBD2. Unmatched junction bases numbered 5, after V lost 2 bases and J lost 4 bases. The CDR3 is 16 amino acids. Germline CDR1 and CDR2: MGHRA and YSYEKL. The CDR3 loop reads CASSQTLAGVYNEQFF. The CDR3 DNA reads as TGCGCCAGCAGCCAAACCCTAGCGGGAGTTTACAATGAGCAGTTCTTC.

This clonotype was counted many times. V and J are TRBV7-2 and TRBJ2-6; D might be TRBD1 or TRBD2, each matching 5 bases. This CDR3 has 14 residues. Trimming pared 3 bases from V and 10 bases from J, leaving 13 bases between. Germline loops: CDR1 SGHTA, CDR2 FQGNSA. The CDR3 nucleotides read TGTGCCAGCAGCTTGGGGTCCAGGGAGAACGTCCTGACTTTC. Its protein is CASSLGSRENVLTF.

The chain uses TRBV15 and TRBJ1-5; no firm D call. V lost 1 base, J lost 4 bases, and 8 bases lay in between. Germline V gene sequence: CDR1 LNHNV, CDR2 YYDKDF (reference sequence). The CDR3 totals 14 residues. CDR3 residues: CATSRGGENQPQHF. As DNA, the CDR3 is TGTGCCACCAGCAGAGGTGGGGAAAATCAGCCCCAGCATTTT.

For this clonotype: Just one base apart from a much larger clone, this may be a read error. V is TRBV16 and J is TRBJ2-1, with a weak D call TRBD2 (6 bases). From germline, CDR1 is KGHSY and CDR2 FQNENV. The CDR3 totals 17 residues. Trimming cost V 0 bases and J 9 bases, with 21 bases left between them. For the CDR3, the DNA is TGTGCCAGCAGCCAATCTGGTTTACGGGACGGGGGTGGTGAGCAGTTCTTC. Protein product: CASSQSGLRDGGGEQFF.

This clonotype has ten or more counts. The rearrangement links TRBV6-1 to TRBJ2-1; unclear D gene. Trimming left V 3 bases short and J 4 bases short, with 4 bases between. CDR3 size: 12 residues. CDR1 and CDR2 from the germline V gene are MNHNS and SASEGT. The CDR3 region is CASSEAYNEQFF. The CDR3 region has the DNA TGTGCCAGCAGTGAGGCTTACAATGAGCAGTTCTTC.

This clonotype showed up many times. V usage is TRBV19 and J usage is TRBJ2-3; TRBD1 matches at 11 bases. CDR1 and CDR2 (germline): LNHDA, SQIVND (reference sequence). The CDR3 totals 16 residues. V lost 5 bases, J lost 4 bases, and 8 bases stayed unmatched. The CDR3 protein is CASSFRTGGVADTQYF. CDR3 bases: TGTGCCAGTAGTTTTCGGACAGGGGGCGTCGCAGATACGCAGTATTTT. Filled out from reference TRBV19 and TRBJ2-3, the complete variable domain reads DGGITQSPKYLFRKEGQNVTLSCEQNLNHDAMYWYRQDPGQGLRLIYYSQIVNDFQKGDIAEGYSVSREKKESFPLTVTSAQKNPTAFYLCASSFRTGGVADTQYFGPGTRLTVL.

Details on this clonotype: Given a much more abundant clone one base away, this may be a read error. The V call is TRBV28, the J call TRBJ1-3; D not resolved. This CDR3 contains 14 residues. Germline CDR1 is MDHEN and CDR2 is SYDVKM. CDR3 in amino acids: CVSSLPGFGNTIYF. Written as DNA, the CDR3 is TGTGTCAGCAGTTTACCGGGGTTCGGAAACACCATATATTTT.

This clonotype was counted at least ten times. This chain links TRBV7-3 with TRBJ1-3, with D unclear. Deletions cut 5 bases from V and 0 bases from J, with 5 bases between. Germline assignment: CDR1 SGHTA and CDR2 FQGTGA. The CDR3 has 13 residues. The CDR3 is CASSRSSGNTIYF. The CDR3 DNA reads TGTGCCAGCAGCCGGAGCTCTGGAAACACCATATATTTT. Together with reference TRBV7-3 and TRBJ1-3, the CDR3 gives the full variable domain: GAGVSQTPSNKVTEKGKYVELRCDPISGHTALYWYRQSLGQGPEFLIYFQGTGAADDSGLPNDRFFAVRPEGSVSTLKIQRTERGDSAVYLCASSRSSGNTIYFGEGSWLTVV.

J is TRBJ2-1 and V is TRBV10-2; 14 bases line up with TRBD2. This CDR3 is built from 13 residues. V was clipped by 4 bases and J by 12 bases; unmatched bases: 2. CDR1 is WSHSY and CDR2 is SAAADI in the germline V gene. For the CDR3, the DNA is TGCGCCAGCAGTGTGGGGACTAGCGGGGGGCAGTTCTTC. It translates to CASSVGTSGGQFF.

On this clonotype: This may be a read error: a much more frequent sequence differs by one nucleotide. The chain couples TRBV7-6 to TRBJ2-2, with D unresolved. This CDR3 spans 12 amino acids. The germline V and J ends were trimmed by 7 bases and 6 bases, with 9 bases remaining between them. Germline V gene sequence: CDR1 SGHVS, CDR2 FNYEAQ. CDR3: CASNIPAGELFF. The CDR3 coding sequence is TGTGCCAGCAACATCCCGGCCGGGGAGCTGTTTTTT.

This clonotype was seen repeatedly, ten times or more. V and J are TRBV9 and TRBJ2-7; 8 bases agree with TRBD2. Looked up from germline, CDR1 is SGDLS and CDR2 is YYNGEE. The CDR3 runs to 15 residues. Trimming at V came to 0 bases and at J to 7 bases, leaving 9 bases not matched to a gene. CDR3 nucleotide sequence: TGTGCCAGCAGCGTAGAAAGCGGGAGTATGTATGAGCAGTACTTC. It codes for CASSVESGSMYEQYF.

There are many counts of this clonotype. This sequence joins TRBV5-8 and TRBJ1-3; D is uncertain. There are 15 residues in the CDR3. Per germline, CDR1 SGHTS and CDR2 YDEGEE. V lost 0 bases, J lost 4 bases, and 11 bases lay in between. This CDR3 is CASSLGRLQGNTIYF. In DNA form, the CDR3 reads TGTGCCAGCAGCTTGGGTCGTCTTCAGGGAAACACCATATATTTT.

This clonotype has at least ten counts. The chain is built from TRBV20-1 and TRBJ2-1; 12 nucleotides match TRBD2. The CDR3 sequence is 19 residues long. Germline V CDR1 and CDR2: DFQATT, SNEGSKA (reference sequence). J gave up 8 bases and V 0 bases, and 17 bases lay outside the gene matches. The CDR3 spells CSARDWASGRAEMLDEQFF. The DNA for the CDR3 is TGCAGTGCTAGAGATTGGGCTAGCGGGAGGGCCGAGATGTTGGATGAGCAGTTCTTC.

This clonotype was picked up many times. The junction departs from the called germline gene at one end, perhaps through a read error. The rearrangement joins TRBV11-3 to TRBJ2-1, with D perhaps TRBD1 (7 bases). The CDR3 runs to 15 residues. Germline V gene sequence: CDR1 SGHNT, CDR2 YENEEA. The DNA of the CDR3 is TGTGCCAGCAGCCGACAGGGACCCTCTAGCGTAGAGCTGTTCTTC. Amino acids: CASSRQGPSSVELFF.

This clonotype was seen repeatedly, ten times or more. The J gene is TRBJ1-2, the V gene TRBV6-5, with D hard to call. Trimming pared 5 bases from V and 2 bases from J, leaving 12 bases between. The germline V gene encodes CDR1 MNHEY and CDR2 SVGAGI. The CDR3 is made up of 14 amino acids. DNA for the CDR3: TGTGCCAGCAGTCCCGTAAACAGCAACTATGGCTACACCTTC. It translates to CASSPVNSNYGYTF.

This clonotype was detected many times. The chain recombines TRBV20-1 with TRBJ2-1, with 7 positions matching TRBD2. CDR1 DFQATT and CDR2 SNEGSKA come from the germline V gene (reference sequence). The CDR3 runs to 15 residues. V gave up 0 bases and J gave up 6 bases; unmatched junction bases: 8. The CDR3 region is CSARDSGGGSNEQFF. CDR3 in DNA: TGCAGTGCTAGAGATTCCGGCGGGGGAAGCAATGAGCAGTTCTTC.

This clonotype showed up many times. CDR3 amino acids: CASSLLRGDSPLHF. CDR3 coding DNA: TGTGCCAGCAGTTTATTAAGGGGTGATTCACCCCTCCACTTT. The chain is built from TRBV27 and TRBJ1-6, with a weak D call TRBD1 (5 bases). Germline loops: CDR1 MNHEY, CDR2 SMNVEV (reference sequence). Trimming left V 1 base short and J 8 bases short, with 9 bases between. The CDR3 runs to 14 residues.

This clonotype was observed at least ten times. The chain combines TRBV7-2 with TRBJ1-6; the D is unclear. Germline V lookup: CDR1 SGHTA, CDR2 FQGNSA. Trimming pared 1 base from V and 7 bases from J, leaving 14 bases between. CDR3 length: 16 amino acids. The CDR3 DNA follows: TGTGCCAGCAGCTTAGGGGCTGGGGTGGGGAATTCACCCCTCCACTTT. It codes for CASSLGAGVGNSPLHF.

This clonotype was detected many times. The chain links TRBV6-5 to TRBJ2-2, with D maybe TRBD1 (6 bases). CDR1 MNHEY and CDR2 SVGAGI come from the germline V gene. CDR3 length: 14 amino acids. Trimming stripped 6 bases from V and 6 bases from J, with 14 bases between. CDR3 region: CASSRDMRAGELFF. DNA for the CDR3: TGTGCCAGCAGCCGGGACATGCGAGCCGGGGAGCTGTTTTTT.

This clonotype has at least ten counts. The chain uses TRBV7-9 and TRBJ1-2, with 8 bases that match TRBD1. This CDR3 comprises 16 residues. Germline V gene lookup returns CDR1 SEHNR and CDR2 FQNEAQ (reference sequence). V shed 1 base, J shed 8 bases, and the junction held 12 bases outside the gene matches. The CDR3 sequence: CASSLGPQGASGGYTF. The DNA for the CDR3 is TGTGCCAGCAGCTTAGGACCCCAGGGGGCGTCGGGGGGCTACACCTTC.

This clonotype turned up a few times. One end of the junction is discordant with germline, which a read error may explain. The chain has TRBV30 and TRBJ2-7; D uncertain. The CDR3 spans 14 residues. Germline V lookup: CDR1 GTSNPN, CDR2 SVGIG (reference sequence). CDR3 residues: CAWSSWDPSYEQHF. The CDR3 bases are TGTGCCTGGAGTAGTTGGGATCCATCCTACGAGCAGCACTTC.

A word on this clonotype: An end of the junction differs from the germline gene, which may be a read error. J is TRBJ2-7 and V is TRBV10-3; 7 nucleotides line up with TRBD2. This CDR3 contains 14 residues. CDR1 is ENHRY and CDR2 is SYGVKD in the germline V gene. The CDR3 is CAISEATSSCEQYF. CDR3 DNA: TGTGCCATCAGCGAGGCGACTAGCTCCTGCGAGCAGTACTTC.

Many counts were recorded for this clonotype. The V and J genes are TRBV30 and TRBJ1-2; D is undetermined. Germline V gene lookup returns CDR1 GTSNPN and CDR2 SVGIG (reference sequence). V lost 2 bases, J lost 0 bases, and 7 bases lay in between. The length of the CDR3 is 13 residues. This CDR3 is CAWSPGTNYGYTF. CDR3 nucleotide sequence: TGTGCCTGGAGTCCAGGTACTAACTATGGCTACACCTTC.

V gene TRBV5-1 combines with J gene TRBJ1-2; TRBD1 aligns across 10 bases. J was trimmed by 5 bases and V by 4 bases; bases with no gene match: 5. The CDR3 runs to 14 residues. From germline, CDR1 is SGHRS and CDR2 YFSETQ. The CDR3 loop reads CASSSGQGVYGYTF. The CDR3 DNA sequence: TGCGCCAGCAGCAGCGGACAGGGGGTGTATGGCTACACCTTC.

On this clonotype itself: This may be a read error, as it is one base from a much larger clone. This sequence joins TRBV10-1 and TRBJ2-5; D gene ambiguous. CDR3 length: 9 amino acids. Per the germline V gene, CDR1 is WNHNN and CDR2 is SYGVQD (reference sequence). DNA of the CDR3: TGCGTCAGCAAAGAGACCCAGTACTTC. Amino acid sequence: CVSKETQYF.

This clonotype was seen at least ten times. The chain recombines TRBV20-1 with TRBJ1-3; TRBD1 aligns across 10 bases. After removal of 6 bases from V and 4 bases from J, the junction contained 9 bases not matched to a gene. The CDR3 sequence is 15 residues long. Germline V gene data show CDR1 as DFQATT and CDR2 as SNEGSKA (reference sequence). In DNA, the CDR3 is TGCAGTGCAAGGACAGGGGGTCGAGGAGGAAACACCATATATTTT. Protein: CSARTGGRGGNTIYF.

This clonotype was seen at least ten times. This chain joins TRBV20-1 and TRBJ2-7; D is ambiguous. This CDR3 is 12 amino acids long. Germline-derived CDR1 and CDR2 are DFQATT and SNEGSKA (reference sequence). Trimming removed 3 bases from V and 0 bases from J, with 6 bases in between. CDR3: CSASRSSYEQYF. CDR3 bases: TGCAGTGCTAGTAGGAGCTCCTACGAGCAGTACTTC.

In this sample, this clonotype turned up many times. V and J are TRBV2 and TRBJ2-7; 7 bases agree with TRBD1. Germline V gene sequence: CDR1 SNHLY, CDR2 FYNNEI. This CDR3 is built from 15 residues. J gave up 0 bases and V 3 bases, and 5 bases lay outside the gene matches. The CDR3 protein is CASSEQGQFSYEQYF. CDR3 bases: TGTGCCAGCAGTGAGCAGGGACAGTTCTCCTACGAGCAGTACTTC.